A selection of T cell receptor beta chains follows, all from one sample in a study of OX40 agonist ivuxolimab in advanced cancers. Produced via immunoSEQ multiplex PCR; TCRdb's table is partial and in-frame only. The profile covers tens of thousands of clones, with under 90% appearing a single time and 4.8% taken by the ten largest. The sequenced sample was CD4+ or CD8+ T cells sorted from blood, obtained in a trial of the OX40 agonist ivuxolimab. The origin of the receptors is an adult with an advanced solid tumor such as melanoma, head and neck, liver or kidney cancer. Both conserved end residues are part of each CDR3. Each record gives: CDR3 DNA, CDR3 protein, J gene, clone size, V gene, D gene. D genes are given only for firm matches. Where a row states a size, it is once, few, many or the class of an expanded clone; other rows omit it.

TGTGCCAGCGCCCTAAAGGTGGACAGCTACGAGCAGTACTTC CASALKVDSYEQYF TRBJ2-7 NA TRBV6-5 NA
TGTGCCAGCAACTTACGACAGGGGGTAGAGACCCAGTACTTC CASNLRQGVETQYF TRBJ2-5 once TRBV2 TRBD1
TGTGCCAGCAGTGAATATCGGGGACAGGGGGCTGAGGGCTACACCTTC CASSEYRGQGAEGYTF TRBJ1-2 NA TRBV25-1 TRBD1
TGTGCCAGCAGCCTAGGGGGGGAATCACCCCTCCACTTT CASSLGGESPLHF TRBJ1-6 NA TRBV7-3 NA
TGCGCCAGCAGCCATGTAAACATTCAGTACTTC CASSHVNIQYF TRBJ2-4 NA TRBV4-1 NA
TGCGCCAGCAGCTTAACCGGGGCCGCCTACGAGCAGTACTTC CASSLTGAAYEQYF TRBJ2-7 few TRBV5-1 NA
TGTGCCAGCAGCTTAGGACTAGCGGGAAAGCGGAATGAGCAGTTCTTC CASSLGLAGKRNEQFF TRBJ2-1 NA TRBV5-6 TRBD2
TGTGCCAGCATCAGCCACACGAACTCCTACAATGAGCAGTTCTTC CASISHTNSYNEQFF TRBJ2-1 NA TRBV6-1 NA
TGTGCCAGCAGCTTAGCGAGGGGGGCTGGGGCCAACGTCCTGACTTTC CASSLARGAGANVLTF TRBJ2-6 NA TRBV7-2 NA
TGTGCCAGCAGCTTAGGAGGGGCCAATGAGCAGTTCTTC CASSLGGANEQFF TRBJ2-1 NA TRBV7-6 NA
TGTGCCAGCAGCTTAGAACTAGCGAAGGATGAGCAGTTCTTC CASSLELAKDEQFF TRBJ2-1 NA TRBV7-9 TRBD2
TGTGCCAGCAGCTCGACAGGGGGCTTGCTCGGTAACGAGCAGTACTTC CASSSTGGLLGNEQYF TRBJ2-7 NA TRBV7-3 TRBD1
TGTGCCAGCAGGGGAGCGGGAGGGGGTTCCTACGAGCAGTACTTC CASRGAGGGSYEQYF TRBJ2-7 NA TRBV6-4 TRBD2
TGTGCCAGCAGCTTAAGAGAGCCCCGCTGGGACTATGGCTACACCTTC CASSLREPRWDYGYTF TRBJ1-2 NA TRBV7-9 NA
TGTGCCAGCTCACTTACAGAGATTGAAGGGGAAAAACTGTTTTTT CASSLTEIEGEKLFF TRBJ1-4 NA TRBV18 NA
TGTGCCAGCAGCTTAGAAAAAAGCGGTTCGCGCACGGAGCTGTTTTTT CASSLEKSGSRTELFF TRBJ2-2 NA TRBV12-1 NA
TGCGCCAGCAGCCCCGGGCAGGGAGAGACCCAGTACTTC CASSPGQGETQYF TRBJ2-5 once TRBV5-1 NA
TGCGCCAGCAGTGAGCAGCCAGGGGTGAGCTATGGCTACACCTTC CASSEQPGVSYGYTF TRBJ1-2 NA TRBV10-2 NA
TGTGCCAGCAGCCCGGGGGGCCTGTCCTCCTACGAGCAGTACTTC CASSPGGLSSYEQYF TRBJ2-7 NA TRBV5-4 NA
TGTGCCTGGAGTGTACCAGTCCAGGGATACACTGAAGCTTTCTTT CAWSVPVQGYTEAFF TRBJ1-1 NA TRBV30 NA
TGTGCCAGCAGTGATGTTAATTCACCCCTCCACTTT CASSDVNSPLHF TRBJ1-6 NA TRBV2 NA
TGCGCCAGCAGTGACATGGCTAGCGGGGGGGCCCTGGCAGATACGCAGTATTTT CASSDMASGGALADTQYF TRBJ2-3 NA TRBV10-2 TRBD2
TGTGCCAGCAGCTTAGATCGGAAGACCCAGTACTTC CASSLDRKTQYF TRBJ2-5 NA TRBV11-3 NA
TGTGCCAGCAGCTCCTACTCGGCGGGCAGCTCACCCCTCCACTTT CASSSYSAGSSPLHF TRBJ1-6 NA TRBV7-9 NA
TGTGCCAGCAGCCGCACCCCGGGACAGGACTACGAGCAGTACTTC CASSRTPGQDYEQYF TRBJ2-7 NA TRBV27 TRBD1
TGTGCCAGCAGCCGGGGGGAGACCCAGTACTTC CASSRGETQYF TRBJ2-5 NA TRBV9 NA
TGTGCCAGCAGTGAAGCGCTAAACCTCGGGGAGCAGTTCTTC CASSEALNLGEQFF TRBJ2-1 NA TRBV6-1 NA
TGTGCCAGCACCACCGGAGGAGGTGGCAATCAGCCCCAGCATTTT CASTTGGGGNQPQHF TRBJ1-5 NA TRBV2 NA
TGTGCCAGCAGTTTCCGATCCTCCGGGACAGGGCATAACTATGGCTACACCTTC CASSFRSSGTGHNYGYTF TRBJ1-2 NA TRBV27 TRBD1
TGCGCCAGCAGCTTGGTACAATCCACCGGGGAGCTGTTTTTT CASSLVQSTGELFF TRBJ2-2 NA TRBV5-1 NA
TGTGCCAGCAGTTACTCGGGGCTAGCGGCCAAAAACATTCAGTACTTC CASSYSGLAAKNIQYF TRBJ2-4 NA TRBV6-5 NA
TGTGCCAGCAGCGCGGGGACAGGGGCTTTCGACGAGCAGTACTTC CASSAGTGAFDEQYF TRBJ2-7 once TRBV7-2 TRBD1
TGTGCCAGCAGTGCAGTGGGAGGGCCGAATCAGCCCCAGCATTTT CASSAVGGPNQPQHF TRBJ1-5 few TRBV6-5 NA
TGTGCCAGCAGCTTATGGGGCTCTGGAAACACCATATATTTT CASSLWGSGNTIYF TRBJ1-3 NA TRBV7-9 NA
TGTGCCAGCAGCTTAGACCCAGGACAGATTTCCAATGAGCAGTTCTTC CASSLDPGQISNEQFF TRBJ2-1 NA TRBV11-2 NA
TGTGCCAGCAGCTCTCGGACTAGTGGGACAGAAGAGCAGTTCTTC CASSSRTSGTEEQFF TRBJ2-1 NA TRBV9 NA
TGTGCCAGCAGCTTAGGGACAACTACATATGAAGCTTTCTTT CASSLGTTTYEAFF TRBJ1-1 NA TRBV11-2 NA
TGTGCCAGTAGACGCGGGCGTTGGAGTTCACCCCTCCACTTT CASRRGRWSSPLHF TRBJ1-6 NA TRBV19 NA
TGTGCCAGCAGCGTGATAGCGGGAGGGCGAGGGGAGCAGTTCTTC CASSVIAGGRGEQFF TRBJ2-1 NA TRBV14 TRBD2
TGCGCCAGCAGCCAGCTCAGGCCTAACACTGAAGCTTTCTTT CASSQLRPNTEAFF TRBJ1-1 NA TRBV5-1 NA